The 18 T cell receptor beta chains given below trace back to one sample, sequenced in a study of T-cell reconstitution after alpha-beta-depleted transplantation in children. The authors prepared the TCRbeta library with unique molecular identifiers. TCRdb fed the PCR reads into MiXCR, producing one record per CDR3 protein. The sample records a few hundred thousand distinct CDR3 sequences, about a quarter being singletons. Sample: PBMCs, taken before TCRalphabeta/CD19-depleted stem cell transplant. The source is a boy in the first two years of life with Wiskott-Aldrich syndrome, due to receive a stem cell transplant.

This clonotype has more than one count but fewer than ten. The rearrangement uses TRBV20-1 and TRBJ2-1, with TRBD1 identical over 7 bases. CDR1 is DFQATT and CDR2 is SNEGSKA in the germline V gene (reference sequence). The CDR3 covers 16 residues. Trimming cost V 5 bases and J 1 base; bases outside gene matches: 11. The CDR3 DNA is TGCAGTGCTCCAGACAGACAGGGTTGGTCCTACAATGAGCAGTTCTTC. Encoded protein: CSAPDRQGWSYNEQFF.

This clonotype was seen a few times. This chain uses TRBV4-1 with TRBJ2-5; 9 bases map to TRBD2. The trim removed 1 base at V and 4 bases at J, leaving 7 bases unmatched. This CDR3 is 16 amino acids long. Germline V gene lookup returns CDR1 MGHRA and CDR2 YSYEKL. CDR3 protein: CASSQVLAGWGETQYF. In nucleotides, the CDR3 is TGCGCCAGCAGCCAAGTGCTAGCGGGATGGGGAGAGACCCAGTACTTC.

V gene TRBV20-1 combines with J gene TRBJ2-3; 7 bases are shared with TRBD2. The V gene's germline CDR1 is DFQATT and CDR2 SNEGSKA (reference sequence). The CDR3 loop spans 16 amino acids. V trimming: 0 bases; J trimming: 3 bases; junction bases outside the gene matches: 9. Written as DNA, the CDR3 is TGCAGTGCTAGAGATGCGAGCGGGAAGATGACAGATACGCAGTATTTT. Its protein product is CSARDASGKMTDTQYF.

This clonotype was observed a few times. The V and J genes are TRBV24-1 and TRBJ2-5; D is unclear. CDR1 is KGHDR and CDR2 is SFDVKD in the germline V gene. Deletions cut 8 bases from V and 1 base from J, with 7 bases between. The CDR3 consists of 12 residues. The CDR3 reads CATTPCQETQYF. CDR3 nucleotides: TGTGCCACCACCCCGTGCCAAGAGACCCAGTACTTC.

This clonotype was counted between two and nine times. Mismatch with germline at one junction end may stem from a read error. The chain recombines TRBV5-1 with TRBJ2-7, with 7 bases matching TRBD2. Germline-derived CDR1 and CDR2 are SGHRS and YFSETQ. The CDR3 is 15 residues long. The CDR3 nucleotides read TGTGCCAGCAGCTTAGTGGCGGGAGACCTCTACGAGCAGTACTTC. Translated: CASSLVAGDLYEQYF.

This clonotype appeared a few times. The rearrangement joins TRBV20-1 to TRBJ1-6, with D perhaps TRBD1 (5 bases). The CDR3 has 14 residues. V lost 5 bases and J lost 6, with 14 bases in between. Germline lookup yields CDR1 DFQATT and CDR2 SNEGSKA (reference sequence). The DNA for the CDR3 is TGCAGTGCTCTCAAGCAGGGCCCTAATTCACCCCTCCACTTT. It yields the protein CSALKQGPNSPLHF.

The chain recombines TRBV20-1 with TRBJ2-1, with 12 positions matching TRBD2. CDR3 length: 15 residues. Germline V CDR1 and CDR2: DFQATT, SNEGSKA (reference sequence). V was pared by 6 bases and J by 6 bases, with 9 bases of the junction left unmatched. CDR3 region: CSAVIWGLAGNEQFF. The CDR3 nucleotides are TGCAGTGCCGTGATTTGGGGACTAGCGGGCAATGAGCAGTTCTTC.

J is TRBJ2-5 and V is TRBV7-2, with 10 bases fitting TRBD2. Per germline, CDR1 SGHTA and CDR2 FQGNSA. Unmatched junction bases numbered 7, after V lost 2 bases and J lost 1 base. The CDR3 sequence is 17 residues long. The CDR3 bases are TGTGCCAGCAGCTTAACCAGGACTAGCGGAGGCCAAGAGACCCAGTACTTC. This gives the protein CASSLTRTSGGQETQYF. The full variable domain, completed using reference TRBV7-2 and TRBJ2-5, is GAGVSQSPSNKVTEKGKDVELRCDPISGHTALYWYRQSLGQGLEFLIYFQGNSAPDKSGLPSDRFSAERTGGSVSTLTIQRTQQEDSAVYLCASSLTRTSGGQETQYFGPGTRLLVL.

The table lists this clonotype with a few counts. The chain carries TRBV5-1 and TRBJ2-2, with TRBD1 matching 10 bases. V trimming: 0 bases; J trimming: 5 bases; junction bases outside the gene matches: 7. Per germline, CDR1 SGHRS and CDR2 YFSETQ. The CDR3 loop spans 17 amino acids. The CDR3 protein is CASSLAGTGVKTGELFF. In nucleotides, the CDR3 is TGCGCCAGCAGCTTGGCCGGGACAGGGGTTAAGACCGGGGAGCTGTTTTTT.

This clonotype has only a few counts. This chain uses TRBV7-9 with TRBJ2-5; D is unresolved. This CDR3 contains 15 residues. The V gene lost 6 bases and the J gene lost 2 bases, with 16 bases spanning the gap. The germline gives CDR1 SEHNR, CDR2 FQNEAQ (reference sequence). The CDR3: CASSARKVWQETQYF. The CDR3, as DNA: TGTGCCAGCAGTGCACGGAAGGTATGGCAAGAGACCCAGTACTTC.

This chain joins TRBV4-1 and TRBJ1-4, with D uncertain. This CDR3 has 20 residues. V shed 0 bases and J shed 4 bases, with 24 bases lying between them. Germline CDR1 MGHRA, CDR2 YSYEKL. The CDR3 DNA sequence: TGCGCCAGCAGCCAAGAGCTGGGGAGGGTCTGGACCCCAGATAATGAAAAACTGTTTTTT. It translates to CASSQELGRVWTPDNEKLFF.

CDR3 bases: TGCGCCAGCAGCTTGGTGGGACTAGCGGGAGCAGACCCCACAGATACGCAGTATTTT. It codes for CASSLVGLAGADPTDTQYF. The chain recombines TRBV5-1 with TRBJ2-3, with 14 bases matching TRBD2. From germline, CDR1 is SGHRS and CDR2 YFSETQ. Trimming cost V 0 bases and J 2 bases; bases outside gene matches: 8. The CDR3 runs 19 residues.

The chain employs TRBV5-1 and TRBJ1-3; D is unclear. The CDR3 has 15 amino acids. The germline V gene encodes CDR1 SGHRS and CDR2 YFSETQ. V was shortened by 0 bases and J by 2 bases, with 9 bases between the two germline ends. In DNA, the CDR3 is TGCGCCAGCAGCTTGGATGTGGGAACTGGAAACACCATATATTTT. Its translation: CASSLDVGTGNTIYF.

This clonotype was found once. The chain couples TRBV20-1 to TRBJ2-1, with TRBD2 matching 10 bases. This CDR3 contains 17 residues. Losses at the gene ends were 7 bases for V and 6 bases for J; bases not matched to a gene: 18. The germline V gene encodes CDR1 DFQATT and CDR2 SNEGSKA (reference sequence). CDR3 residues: CSVWGPSGSKGGNEQFF. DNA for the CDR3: TGCAGTGTATGGGGCCCTAGCGGGAGTAAGGGAGGCAATGAGCAGTTCTTC.

The chain's CDR3 is CASSEETPNTEAFF. CDR3 DNA sequence: TGTGCCAGCAGCGAGGAGACCCCGAACACTGAAGCTTTCTTT. The chain links TRBV5-4 to TRBJ1-1; D remains unclear. CDR3 size: 14 residues. Trimming stripped 4 bases from V and 1 base from J, with 11 bases between. Looked up from germline, CDR1 is SGHNT and CDR2 is YYREEE (reference sequence).

The CDR3 here is CASSQDNRANEKLFF. CDR3 nucleotide sequence: TGCGCCAGCAGCCAAGATAATCGGGCTAATGAAAAACTGTTTTTT. This chain joins TRBV4-1 and TRBJ1-4, with no clear D. In germline, CDR1 is MGHRA, CDR2 YSYEKL. Trimming cost V 0 bases and J 3 bases, with 8 bases left between them. This CDR3 spans 15 amino acids.

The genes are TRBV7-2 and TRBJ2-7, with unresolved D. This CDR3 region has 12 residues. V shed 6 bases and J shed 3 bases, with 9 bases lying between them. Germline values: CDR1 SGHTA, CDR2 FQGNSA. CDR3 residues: CASSDTLYEQYF. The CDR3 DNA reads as TGTGCCAGCAGTGATACTCTCTACGAGCAGTACTTC.

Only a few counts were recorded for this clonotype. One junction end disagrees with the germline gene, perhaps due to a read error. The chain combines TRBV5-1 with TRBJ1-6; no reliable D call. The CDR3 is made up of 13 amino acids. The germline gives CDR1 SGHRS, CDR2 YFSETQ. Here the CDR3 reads CASSLGQNSPLHF. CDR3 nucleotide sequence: TGTGCCAGCAGCTTAGGGCAGAATTCACCCCTCCACTTT.